This T cell receptor beta chain was profiled in a study of metastatic and nonmetastatic thyroid tumors. Study information: Repertoire data that came from the blood and tumor or nodule tissue of malignant and benign thyroid patients were compared.

The V gene's germline CDR1 is MRHNA and CDR2 SNTAGT. This CDR3 has 14 residues. Trimming removed 2 bases from V and 7 bases from J, with 11 bases in between. Every patient was untreated before thyroid surgery. How the authors handled the data: Built for papillary thyroid cancer, a distant-metastasis classifier drew on CDR3 differences across clinicopathological groups. TCRdb re-called the PCR reads with MiXCR. The V and J calls come from TCRdb's annotation, not from the publication. The sample comprises 43,000 or so clones, approximately 4.1% of which are singletons, and 7.5% to 10% rests with the top ten. Points from the study as a whole: The study reportedly found significantly higher TCR beta diversity in malignant thyroid tumors than benign nodules, in blood and tumor.

Details on this clone: Its target is not known.

This sequence was found in a female donor with papillary thyroid cancer or a benign thyroid nodule (not recorded which). Some clones in this sample may be carry-over from other donors' samples. Sequencing input: blood. The chain recombines TRBV6-4 with TRBJ2-2, with a weak D call TRBD2 (6 bases). CDR3 sequence (DNA): TGTGCCAGCAGTGACAGGGGAGGCAGCGGGGAGCTGTTTTTT. It specifies CASSDRGGSGELFF.